These 6 T cell receptor beta chains originate from one sample sequenced in a study of preoperative IRX-2 immunotherapy in early breast cancer. Sequenced by immunoSEQ multiplex PCR; TCRdb stores in-frame clones only, minus some. The profile shows about 32,000 clones, roughly 80% of them singletons. Treatment: preoperative locoregional IRX-2 cytokine immunotherapy. The material sequenced was lymph node tissue, taken from a patient treated with IRX-2 immunotherapy. Receptors originate from a human donor with breast cancer.

This clone appeared a single time. The chain is built from TRBV30 and TRBJ1-5; no definite D call. Trimming left V 5 bases short and J 0 bases short, with 17 bases between. The CDR3 spans 16 residues. Per the germline V gene, CDR1 is GTSNPN and CDR2 is SVGIG (reference sequence). CDR3 amino acids: CAWAVNLDGSNQPQHF. The CDR3 bases are TGTGCCTGGGCCGTTAACCTGGACGGTAGCAATCAGCCCCAGCATTTT.

V gene TRBV6-8 combines with J gene TRBJ1-3; D remains unclear. Germline lookup yields CDR1 MNHGY and CDR2 SAAAGT. V was clipped by 5 bases and J by 2 bases, with 13 bases between them. The length of the CDR3 is 15 residues. This chain's CDR3 is CASSTERIAGNTIYF. The DNA for the CDR3 is TGTGCCAGCAGTACTGAACGAATAGCTGGAAACACCATATATTTT.

The chain couples TRBV28 to TRBJ2-1; TRBD2 might be the D (6 bases). The CDR3 spans 15 residues. CDR1 is MDHEN, CDR2 SYDVKM, per germline. Trimming removed 5 bases at V and 8 bases at J, with 19 bases between. The CDR3 region has the DNA TGTGCCAGCAGTACTCTAGCTCACGGGAGCGATGAGCAGTTCTTC. Encoded protein: CASSTLAHGSDEQFF.

This chain links TRBV29-1 with TRBJ2-5; 7 nucleotides align to TRBD1. Germline assignment: CDR1 SQVTM and CDR2 ANQGSEA. With 6 bases clipped from V and 4 bases from J, the junction kept 14 bases outside the gene matches. The CDR3 runs to 15 residues. CDR3 nucleotides: TGCAGCGTCCGCCCTAGAGGGTCAGGGGGAGAGACCCAGTACTTC. Residues: CSVRPRGSGGETQYF.

The rearrangement joins TRBV6-8 to TRBJ1-1; no clear D. The V end lost 0 bases, the J end lost 3 bases, and 14 bases lay between the germline ends. Germline CDR1 MNHGY, CDR2 SAAAGT. This CDR3 spans 16 amino acids. The CDR3 DNA reads TGTGCCAGCAGTTACTCGTGGGGATTTGAGCACACTGAAGCTTTCTTT. Protein sequence: CASSYSWGFEHTEAFF.

The chain employs TRBV30 and TRBJ2-3; D unresolved. The germline gives CDR1 GTSNPN, CDR2 SVGIG (reference sequence). V lost 0 bases, J lost 1 base, and 5 bases lay in between. This CDR3 comprises 13 residues. The CDR3 protein is CAWSVHGTDTQYF. The CDR3 bases are TGTGCCTGGAGTGTACACGGCACAGATACGCAGTATTTT.